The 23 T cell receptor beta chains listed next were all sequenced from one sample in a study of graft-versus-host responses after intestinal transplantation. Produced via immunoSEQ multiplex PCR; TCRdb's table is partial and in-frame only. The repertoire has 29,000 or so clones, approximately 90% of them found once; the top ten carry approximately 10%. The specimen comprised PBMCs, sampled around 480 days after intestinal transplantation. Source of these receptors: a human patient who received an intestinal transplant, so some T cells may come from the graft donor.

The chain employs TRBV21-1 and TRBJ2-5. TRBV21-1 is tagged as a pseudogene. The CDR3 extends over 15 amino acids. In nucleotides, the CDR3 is TGTGCCAGCAGCAAAGGACAGTTGAGGGAAGAGACCCAGTACTTC. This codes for CASSKGQLREETQYF.

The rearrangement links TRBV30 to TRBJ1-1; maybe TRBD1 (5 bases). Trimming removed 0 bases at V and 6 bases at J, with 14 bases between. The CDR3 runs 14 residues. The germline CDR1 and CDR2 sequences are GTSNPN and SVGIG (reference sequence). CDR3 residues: CAWSVRGRGAEAFF. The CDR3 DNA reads TGTGCCTGGAGTGTACGAGGGAGAGGGGCTGAAGCTTTCTTT.

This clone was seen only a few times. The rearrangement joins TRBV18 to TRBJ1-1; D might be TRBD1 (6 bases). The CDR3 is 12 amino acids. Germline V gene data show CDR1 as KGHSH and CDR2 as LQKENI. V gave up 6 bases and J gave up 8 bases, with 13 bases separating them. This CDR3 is CASSRPDREAFF. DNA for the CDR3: TGTGCCAGCTCTCGACCCGACAGGGAAGCTTTCTTT. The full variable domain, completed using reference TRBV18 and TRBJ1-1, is NAGVMQNPRHLVRRRGQEARLRCSPMKGHSHVYWYRQLPEEGLKFMVYLQKENIIDESGMPKERFSAEFPKEGPSILRIQQVVRGDSAAYFCASSRPDREAFFGQGTRLTVV.

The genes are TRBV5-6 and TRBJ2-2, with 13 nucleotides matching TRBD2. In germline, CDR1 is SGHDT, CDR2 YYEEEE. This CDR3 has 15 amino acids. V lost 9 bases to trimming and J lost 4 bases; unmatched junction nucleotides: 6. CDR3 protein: CATGTSGDFTGELFF. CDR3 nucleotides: TGTGCCACCGGGACTAGCGGGGACTTCACCGGGGAGCTGTTTTTT.

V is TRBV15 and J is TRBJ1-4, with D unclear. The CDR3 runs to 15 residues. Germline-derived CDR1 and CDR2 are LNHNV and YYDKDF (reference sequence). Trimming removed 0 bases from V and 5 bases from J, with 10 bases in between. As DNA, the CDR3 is TGTGCCACCAGCAGAGATCACCGGGGAAATGAAAAACTGTTTTTT. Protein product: CATSRDHRGNEKLFF.

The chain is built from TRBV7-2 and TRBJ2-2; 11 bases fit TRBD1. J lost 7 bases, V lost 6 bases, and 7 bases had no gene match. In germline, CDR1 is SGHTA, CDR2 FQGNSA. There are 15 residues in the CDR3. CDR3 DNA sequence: TGTGCCAGCAGTTATGGACAGGGGGCGATCGGGGAGCTGTTTTTT. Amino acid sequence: CASSYGQGAIGELFF.

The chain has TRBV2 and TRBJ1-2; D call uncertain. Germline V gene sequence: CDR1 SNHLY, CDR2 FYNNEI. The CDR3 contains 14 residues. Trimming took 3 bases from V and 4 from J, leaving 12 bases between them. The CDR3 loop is CASSDGRFSYGYTF. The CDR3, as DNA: TGTGCCAGCAGTGACGGCAGATTCTCCTATGGCTACACCTTC.

The CDR3 sequence is CASSGAVHQETQYF. Here the CDR3 DNA reads TGTGCCAGCAGTGGAGCAGTACACCAAGAGACCCAGTACTTC. The chain carries TRBV25-1 and TRBJ2-5, with unresolved D. V lost 4 bases and J lost 0, with 9 bases in between. CDR1 is MGHDK, CDR2 SYGVNS, per germline. The CDR3 consists of 14 residues.

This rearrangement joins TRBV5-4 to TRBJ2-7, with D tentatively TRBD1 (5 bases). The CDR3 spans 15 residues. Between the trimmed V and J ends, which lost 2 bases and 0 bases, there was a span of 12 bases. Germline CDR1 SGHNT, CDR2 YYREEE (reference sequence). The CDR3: CASSFLRGSSYEQYF. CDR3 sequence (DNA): TGTGCCAGCAGCTTTTTAAGGGGAAGCTCCTACGAGCAGTACTTC.

CDR3 DNA: TGTGCCGGCGGGGGGCCCGCAGGCGAGCAGTACTTC. Residues: CAGGGPAGEQYF. V gene TRBV28 combines with J gene TRBJ2-7; 8 nucleotides match TRBD2. The junction had 9 bases not matched to a gene; V was cut back by 11 bases and J by 6 bases. This CDR3 contains 12 residues. Germline V CDR1 and CDR2: MDHEN, SYDVKM. Drawing the rest from reference TRBV28 and TRBJ2-7, the complete variable domain is DVKVTQSSRYLVKRTGEKVFLECVQDMDHENMFWYRQDPGLGLRLIYFSYDVKMKEKGDIPEGYSVSREKKERFSLILESASTNQTSMYLCAGGGPAGEQYFGPGTRLTVT.

Written as DNA, the CDR3 is TGTGCCAGCAGCTTGAGTCCGGCTTTGGGGGAGCAGTACTTC. Protein product: CASSLSPALGEQYF. The V and J genes are TRBV5-4 and TRBJ2-7; D remains ambiguous. V gave up 1 base and J gave up 7 bases, with 15 bases separating them. The CDR3 has 14 amino acids. Germline lookup yields CDR1 SGHNT and CDR2 YYREEE (reference sequence).

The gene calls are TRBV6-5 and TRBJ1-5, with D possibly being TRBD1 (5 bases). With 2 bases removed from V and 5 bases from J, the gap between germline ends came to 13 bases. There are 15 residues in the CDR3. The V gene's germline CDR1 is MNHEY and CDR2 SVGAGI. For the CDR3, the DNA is TGTGCCAGCAGTTACGGGGCCTTTGGGGATCAGCCCCAGCATTTT. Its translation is CASSYGAFGDQPQHF.

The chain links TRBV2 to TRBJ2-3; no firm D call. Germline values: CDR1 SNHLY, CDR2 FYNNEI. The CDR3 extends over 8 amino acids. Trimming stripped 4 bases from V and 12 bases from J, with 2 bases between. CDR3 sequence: CASSGQYF. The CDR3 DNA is TGTGCCAGCAGTGGACAGTATTTT.

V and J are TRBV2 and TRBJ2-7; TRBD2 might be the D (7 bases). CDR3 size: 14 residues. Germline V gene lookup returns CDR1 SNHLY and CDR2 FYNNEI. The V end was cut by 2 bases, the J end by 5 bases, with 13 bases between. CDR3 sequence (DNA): TGTGCCAGCAGTGAATGGGGGGGCCGCGACGAGCAGTACTTC. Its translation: CASSEWGGRDEQYF.

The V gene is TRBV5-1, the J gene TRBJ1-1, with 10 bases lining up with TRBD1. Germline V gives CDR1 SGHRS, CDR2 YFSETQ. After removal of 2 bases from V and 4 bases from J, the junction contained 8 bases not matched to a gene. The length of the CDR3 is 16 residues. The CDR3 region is CASSFRQGAGGTEAFF. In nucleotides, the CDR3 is TGCGCCAGCAGCTTTCGACAGGGGGCTGGTGGCACTGAAGCTTTCTTT.

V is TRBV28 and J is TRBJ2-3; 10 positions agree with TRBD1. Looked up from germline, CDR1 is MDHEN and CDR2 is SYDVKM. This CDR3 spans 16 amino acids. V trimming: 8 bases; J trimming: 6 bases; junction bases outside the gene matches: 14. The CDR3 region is CASERTGTGAIDTQYF. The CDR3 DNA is TGTGCCAGCGAACGGACCGGGACAGGGGCTATTGATACGCAGTATTTT.

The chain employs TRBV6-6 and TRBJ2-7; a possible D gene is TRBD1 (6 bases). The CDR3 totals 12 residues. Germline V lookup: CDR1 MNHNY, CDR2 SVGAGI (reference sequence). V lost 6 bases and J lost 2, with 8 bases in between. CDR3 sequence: CASSRDTYEQYF. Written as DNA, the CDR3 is TGTGCCAGCAGCCGGGACACCTACGAGCAGTACTTC.

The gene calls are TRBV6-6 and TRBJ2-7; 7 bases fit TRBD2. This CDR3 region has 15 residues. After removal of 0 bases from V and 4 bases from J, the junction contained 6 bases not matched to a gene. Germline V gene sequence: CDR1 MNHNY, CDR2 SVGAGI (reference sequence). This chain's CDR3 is CASSYSGGSVYEQYF. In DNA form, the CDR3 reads TGTGCCAGCAGTTACTCGGGCGGGAGCGTGTACGAGCAGTACTTC.

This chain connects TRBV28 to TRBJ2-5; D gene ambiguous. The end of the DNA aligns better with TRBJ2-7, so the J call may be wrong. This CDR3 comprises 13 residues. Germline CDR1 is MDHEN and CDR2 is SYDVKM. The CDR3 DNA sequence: TGTGCCAGCAATCTGGGTAGCTCCTACGAGCAGTACTTC. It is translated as CASNLGSSYEQYF.

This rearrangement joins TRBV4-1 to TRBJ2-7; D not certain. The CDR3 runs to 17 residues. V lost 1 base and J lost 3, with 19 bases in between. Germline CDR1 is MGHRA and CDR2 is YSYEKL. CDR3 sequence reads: CASSQGLRAGSFYEQYF. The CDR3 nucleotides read TGCGCCAGCAGCCAAGGACTCCGTGCCGGGTCTTTCTACGAGCAGTACTTC.

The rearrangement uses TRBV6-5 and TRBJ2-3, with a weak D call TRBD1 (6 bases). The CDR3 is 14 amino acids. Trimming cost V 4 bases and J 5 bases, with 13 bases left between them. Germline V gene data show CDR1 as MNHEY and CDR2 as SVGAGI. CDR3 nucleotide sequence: TGTGCCAGCAGTTCCGGACAGACCTTAGATACGCAGTATTTT. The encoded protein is CASSSGQTLDTQYF.

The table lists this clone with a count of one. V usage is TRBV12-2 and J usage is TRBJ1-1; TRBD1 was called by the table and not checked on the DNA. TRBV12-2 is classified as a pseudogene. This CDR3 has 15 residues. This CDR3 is CASRLGTLMNTEAFF. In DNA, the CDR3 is TGTGCAAGTCGCTTAGGGACACTCATGAACACTGAAGCTTTCTTT.

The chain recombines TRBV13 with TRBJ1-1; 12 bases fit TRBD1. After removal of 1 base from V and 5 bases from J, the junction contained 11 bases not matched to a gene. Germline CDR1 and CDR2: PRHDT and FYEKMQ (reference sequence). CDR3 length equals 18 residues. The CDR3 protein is CASSLVLGTGGIDTEAFF. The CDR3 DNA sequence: TGTGCCAGCAGCTTAGTATTAGGGACAGGGGGCATCGATACTGAAGCTTTCTTT. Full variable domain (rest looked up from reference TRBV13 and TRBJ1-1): AAGVIQSPRHLIKEKRETATLKCYPIPRHDTVYWYQQGPGQDPQFLISFYEKMQSDKGSIPDRFSAQQFSDYHSELNMSSLELGDSALYFCASSLVLGTGGIDTEAFFGQGTRLTVV.